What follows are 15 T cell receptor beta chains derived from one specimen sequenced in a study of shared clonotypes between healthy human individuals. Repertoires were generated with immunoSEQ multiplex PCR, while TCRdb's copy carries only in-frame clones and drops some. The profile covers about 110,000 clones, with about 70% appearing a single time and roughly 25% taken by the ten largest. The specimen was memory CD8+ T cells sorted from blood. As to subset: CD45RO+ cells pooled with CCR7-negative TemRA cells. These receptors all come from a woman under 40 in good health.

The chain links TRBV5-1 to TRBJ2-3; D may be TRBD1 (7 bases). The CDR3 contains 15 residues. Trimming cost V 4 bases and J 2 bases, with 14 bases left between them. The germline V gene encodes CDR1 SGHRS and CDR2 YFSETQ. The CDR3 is CASSITGDFTDTQYF. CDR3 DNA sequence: TGCGCCAGCAGCATTACAGGGGACTTCACAGATACGCAGTATTTT. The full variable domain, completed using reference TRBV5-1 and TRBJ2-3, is KAGVTQTPRYLIKTRGQQVTLSCSPISGHRSVSWYQQTPGQGLQFLFEYFSETQRNKGNFPGRFSGRQFSNSRSEMNVSTLELGDSALYLCASSITGDFTDTQYFGPGTRLTVL.

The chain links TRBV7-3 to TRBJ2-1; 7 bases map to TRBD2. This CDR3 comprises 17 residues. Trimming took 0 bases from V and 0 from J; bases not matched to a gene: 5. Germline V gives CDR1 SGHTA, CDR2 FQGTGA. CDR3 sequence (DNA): TGTGCCAGCAGCTTAACCCCCGGCGGGAGCTCCTACAATGAGCAGTTCTTC. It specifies CASSLTPGGSSYNEQFF.

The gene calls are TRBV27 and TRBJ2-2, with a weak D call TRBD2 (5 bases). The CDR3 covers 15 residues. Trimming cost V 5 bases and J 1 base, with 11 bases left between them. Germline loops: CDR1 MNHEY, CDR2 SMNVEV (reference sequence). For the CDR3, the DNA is TGTGCCAGCAGTGAAGGACTGTTGAACACCGGGGAGCTGTTTTTT. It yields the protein CASSEGLLNTGELFF.

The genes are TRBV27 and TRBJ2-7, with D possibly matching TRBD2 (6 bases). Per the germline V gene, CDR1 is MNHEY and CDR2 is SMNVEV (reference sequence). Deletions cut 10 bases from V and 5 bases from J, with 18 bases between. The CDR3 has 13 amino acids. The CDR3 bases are TGTGCCACAGGGAGGACCACCCCCGACGAGCAGTACTTC. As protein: CATGRTTPDEQYF.

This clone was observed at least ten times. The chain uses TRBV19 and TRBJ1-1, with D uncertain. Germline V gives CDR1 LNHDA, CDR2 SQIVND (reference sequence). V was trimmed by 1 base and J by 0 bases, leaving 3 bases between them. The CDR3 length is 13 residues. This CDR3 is CASSIVLNTEAFF. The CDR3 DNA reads TGTGCCAGTAGTATAGTACTGAACACTGAAGCTTTCTTT.

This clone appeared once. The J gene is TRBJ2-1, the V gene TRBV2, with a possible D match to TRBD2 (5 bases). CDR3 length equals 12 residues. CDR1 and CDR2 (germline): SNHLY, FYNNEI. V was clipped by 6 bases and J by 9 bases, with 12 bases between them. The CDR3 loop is CASRRRDGEQFF. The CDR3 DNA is TGTGCCAGCAGGCGCCGGGATGGTGAGCAGTTCTTC.

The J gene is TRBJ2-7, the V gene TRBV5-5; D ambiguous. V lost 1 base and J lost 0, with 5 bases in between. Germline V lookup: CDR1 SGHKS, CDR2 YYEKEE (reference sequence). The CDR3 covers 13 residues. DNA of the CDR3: TGTGCCAGCAGCTTGAGCCACTCCTACGAGCAGTACTTC. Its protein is CASSLSHSYEQYF.

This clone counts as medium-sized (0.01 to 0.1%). In DNA, the CDR3 is TGTGCCAGCAGACCAATTCGACAGGGAAGCACTGAAGCTTTCTTT. Translation gives CASRPIRQGSTEAFF. The genes are TRBV28 and TRBJ1-1; 7 bases match TRBD1. This CDR3 contains 15 residues. V shed 6 bases, J shed 4 bases, and the junction held 11 bases outside the gene matches. Germline-derived CDR1 and CDR2 are MDHEN and SYDVKM.

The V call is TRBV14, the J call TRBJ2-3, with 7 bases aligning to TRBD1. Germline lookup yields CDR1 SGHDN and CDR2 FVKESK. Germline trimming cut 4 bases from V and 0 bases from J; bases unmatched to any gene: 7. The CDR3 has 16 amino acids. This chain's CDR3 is CASSPNNRGSTDTQYF. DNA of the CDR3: TGTGCCAGCAGCCCCAACAACAGGGGAAGCACAGATACGCAGTATTTT.

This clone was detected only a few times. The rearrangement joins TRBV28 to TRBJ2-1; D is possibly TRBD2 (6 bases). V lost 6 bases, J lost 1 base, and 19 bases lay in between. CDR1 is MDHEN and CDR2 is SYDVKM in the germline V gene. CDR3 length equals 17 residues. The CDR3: CASSTSGDSRSYNEQFF. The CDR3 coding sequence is TGTGCCAGCAGCACCTCCGGGGACTCCCGTTCCTACAATGAGCAGTTCTTC.

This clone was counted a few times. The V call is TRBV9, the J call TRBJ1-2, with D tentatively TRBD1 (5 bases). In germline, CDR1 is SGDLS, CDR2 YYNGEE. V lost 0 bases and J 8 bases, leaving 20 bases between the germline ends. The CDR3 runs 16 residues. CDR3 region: CASSVDAGLPGKGYTF. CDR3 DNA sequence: TGTGCCAGCAGCGTAGATGCAGGGCTCCCCGGGAAGGGCTACACCTTC.

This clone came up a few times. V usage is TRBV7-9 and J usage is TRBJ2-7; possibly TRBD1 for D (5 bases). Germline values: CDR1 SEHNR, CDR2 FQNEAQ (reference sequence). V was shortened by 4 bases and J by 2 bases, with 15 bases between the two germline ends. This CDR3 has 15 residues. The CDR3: CASSSPNRSTYEQYF. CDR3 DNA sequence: TGTGCCAGCAGCTCCCCAAACAGGAGTACCTACGAGCAGTACTTC.

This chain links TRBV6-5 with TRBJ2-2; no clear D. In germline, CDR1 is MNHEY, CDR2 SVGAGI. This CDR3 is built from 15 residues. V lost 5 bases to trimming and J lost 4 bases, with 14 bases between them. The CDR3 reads CASSPLGWVTGELFF. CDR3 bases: TGTGCCAGCAGTCCCCTTGGATGGGTCACCGGGGAGCTGTTTTTT.

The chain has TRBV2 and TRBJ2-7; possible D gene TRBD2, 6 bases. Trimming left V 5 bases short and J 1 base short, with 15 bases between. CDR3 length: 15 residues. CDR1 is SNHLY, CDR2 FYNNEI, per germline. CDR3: CASSLTTRFSYEQYF. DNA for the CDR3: TGTGCCAGCAGTTTAACGACTAGGTTTTCCTACGAGCAGTACTTC.

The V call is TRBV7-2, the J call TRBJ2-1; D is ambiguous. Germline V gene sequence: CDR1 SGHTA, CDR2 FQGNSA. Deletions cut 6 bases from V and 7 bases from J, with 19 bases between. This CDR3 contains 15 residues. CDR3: CASRTSGSLGNEQFF. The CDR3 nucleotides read TGTGCCAGCAGAACCTCAGGTAGCTTAGGTAATGAGCAGTTCTTC.